These 20 T cell receptor beta chains came from one sample sequenced in a study of T-cell reconstitution after alpha-beta-depleted transplantation in children listed by TCRdb under 2016. According to the study, the label for this sample's treatment or condition signals: allogeneic hematopoietic cell transplantation with graft depleted of TCRalphabeta T cells and CD19 B cells. The library relied on PCR. Sequencing was performed on an Illumina HiSeq 2500. Molecular barcoding was employed in the preparation of TCR libraries, with unique molecular identifiers being used to normalize TCRbeta repertoire quantification. Clones were called with MiXCR by TCRdb after fastp trimmed the public reads at Q25, and only in-frame beta chains were retained. Each CDR3 protein appears once, grouped with its most common genes and DNA. For this sample the table gives 450,000 to 700,000 distinct CDR3 sequences, of which 25% to 30% were detected only once. 36% of the sample rests with the top ten.

The source material was PBMCs, sampled before TCRalphabeta/CD19-depleted stem cell transplant. The receptors originated from a boy less than two years old with Wiskott-Aldrich syndrome, due to receive a stem cell transplant.

A few counts support this clonotype. The chain recombines TRBV7-9 with TRBJ1-5; tentatively, D is TRBD1 (5 bases). The germline V and J ends were trimmed by 5 bases and 7 bases, with 15 bases remaining between them. There are 14 residues in the CDR3. Germline values: CDR1 SEHNR, CDR2 FQNEAQ (reference sequence). The CDR3 DNA sequence: TGTGCCAGCAGCAAATGGGACTCGGACCAGCCCCAGCATTTT. Amino acids: CASSKWDSDQPQHF.

This chain joins TRBV20-1 and TRBJ2-3; possible D gene TRBD2, 6 bases. With 8 bases removed from V and 1 base from J, the gap between germline ends came to 13 bases. Germline lookup yields CDR1 DFQATT and CDR2 SNEGSKA (reference sequence). The length of the CDR3 is 13 residues. CDR3 sequence: CSTSPGGTDTQYF. CDR3 sequence (DNA): TGCAGTACCTCGCCGGGAGGCACAGATACGCAGTATTTT.

V gene TRBV29-1 combines with J gene TRBJ2-6; a weak D match, TRBD1 (5 bases). The germline gives CDR1 SQVTM, CDR2 ANQGSEA. CDR3 length equals 15 residues. Trimming took off 4 bases at V and 2 bases at J, with 12 bases between the two ends. The CDR3 reads CSVAPGLPGANVLTF. The CDR3 DNA follows: TGCAGCGTTGCTCCAGGGCTCCCTGGGGCCAACGTCCTGACTTTC.

Regarding this clonotype: The junction and the germline gene differ at one end; a read error may be behind it. This chain joins TRBV12-3 or TRBV12-4 and TRBJ2-1; D possibly corresponds to TRBD2 (6 bases). The CDR3 length is 12 residues. CDR3 nucleotide sequence: TGTGCCAGCAGTTCACAACTGGCGGGGAGGATCTTC. It translates to CASSSQLAGRIF.

V usage is TRBV5-1 and J usage is TRBJ2-5; possibly TRBD1 for D (5 bases). This CDR3 is 13 amino acids long. In germline, CDR1 is SGHRS, CDR2 YFSETQ. The germline V and J ends were trimmed by 2 bases and 4 bases, with 9 bases remaining between them. This CDR3 is CASSFIDRETQYF. The CDR3 DNA follows: TGCGCCAGCAGCTTCATCGACAGAGAGACCCAGTACTTC.

The V and J genes are TRBV5-1 and TRBJ2-1; D might be TRBD2 (5 bases). Germline loops: CDR1 SGHRS, CDR2 YFSETQ. This CDR3 contains 13 residues. V was trimmed by 4 bases and J by 9 bases, leaving 14 bases between them. CDR3 sequence (DNA): TGCGCCAGCAGCCGAGGAGGTCGTAGTGAGCAGTTCTTC. Protein sequence: CASSRGGRSEQFF.

This clonotype was seen a few times. The genes are TRBV20-1 and TRBJ2-7; a possible D gene is TRBD2 (6 bases). Per germline, CDR1 DFQATT and CDR2 SNEGSKA (reference sequence). There are 11 residues in the CDR3. Trimming left V 2 bases short and J 6 bases short, with 8 bases between. CDR3 in amino acids: CSARRRGEQYF. The CDR3 DNA reads TGCAGTGCTAGACGGCGGGGCGAGCAGTACTTC.

This chain links TRBV7-8 with TRBJ2-3, with 13 bases lining up with TRBD2. CDR1 and CDR2 (germline): SGHVS, FQNEAQ. The trim removed 4 bases at V and 0 bases at J, leaving 7 bases unmatched. The CDR3 runs 18 residues. CDR3 in amino acids: CASSSRTSGSSSTDTQYF. The DNA of the CDR3 is TGTGCCAGCAGCTCCCGGACTAGCGGGAGCTCTAGCACAGATACGCAGTATTTT.

V usage is TRBV5-1 and J usage is TRBJ2-5, with D unresolved. This CDR3 is built from 14 residues. CDR1 SGHRS and CDR2 YFSETQ come from the germline V gene. The germline V and J ends were trimmed by 4 bases and 1 base, with 11 bases remaining between them. CDR3 sequence: CASSDGSLQETQYF. The CDR3, as DNA: TGCGCCAGCAGCGACGGCTCCCTCCAAGAGACCCAGTACTTC.

The gene calls are TRBV5-1 and TRBJ1-2; a weak D match, TRBD1 (6 bases). The V gene lost 4 bases and the J gene lost 0 bases, with 13 bases spanning the gap. Germline V gene sequence: CDR1 SGHRS, CDR2 YFSETQ. The CDR3 extends over 15 amino acids. The CDR3 loop is CASSPQGGANYGYTF. The CDR3 nucleotides are TGCGCCAGCAGCCCACAGGGAGGCGCTAACTATGGCTACACCTTC.

There are a few counts of this clonotype. The chain is built from TRBV4-1 and TRBJ2-7; possible D gene TRBD2, 5 bases. Germline V gene data show CDR1 as MGHRA and CDR2 as YSYEKL. Trimming shortened V by 2 bases and J by 6 bases, and 17 bases separated the two germline ends. The CDR3 sequence is 15 residues long. This chain's CDR3 is CASSQSFLAFAEQYF. CDR3 bases: TGCGCCAGCAGCCAATCCTTTCTAGCTTTTGCCGAGCAGTACTTC.

The V and J genes are TRBV20-1 and TRBJ2-7, with D uncertain. In germline, CDR1 is DFQATT, CDR2 SNEGSKA (reference sequence). Trimming took off 0 bases at V and 1 base at J, with 16 bases between the two ends. This CDR3 contains 16 residues. The CDR3 nucleotides are TGCAGTGCTAGAGATCATACGGGTGGAAGTTCCTACGAGCAGTACTTC. Its protein product is CSARDHTGGSSYEQYF.

This clonotype has a handful of counts. This rearrangement joins TRBV7-9 to TRBJ2-5; D uncertain. The germline V gene encodes CDR1 SEHNR and CDR2 FQNEAQ (reference sequence). V was pared by 5 bases and J by 5 bases, with 15 bases between. The CDR3 contains 14 residues. The CDR3 nucleotides read TGTGCCAGCAGCGCCTCTTTGGGCTGGGAGACCCAGTACTTC. Translating gives CASSASLGWETQYF.

This clonotype was seen a handful of times. J is TRBJ2-1 and V is TRBV7-9, with 13 nucleotides matching TRBD2. The CDR3 loop spans 17 amino acids. Per germline, CDR1 SEHNR and CDR2 FQNEAQ (reference sequence). After removal of 3 bases from V and 2 bases from J, the junction contained 4 bases not matched to a gene. CDR3 sequence: CASSFGGLAGAYNEQFF. CDR3 nucleotide sequence: TGTGCCAGCAGCTTCGGCGGACTAGCGGGGGCCTACAATGAGCAGTTCTTC.

This clonotype was observed a few times. The CDR3 reads CASSTVTTGLDEQFF. DNA for the CDR3: TGTGCCAGCAGTACCGTCACGACAGGGTTAGATGAGCAGTTCTTC. The chain combines TRBV12-3 or TRBV12-4 with TRBJ2-1; the match to TRBD1 covers 7 bases. Unmatched junction bases numbered 12, after V lost 5 bases and J lost 8 bases. This CDR3 has 15 residues.

The rearrangement links TRBV7-9 to TRBJ2-5, with D possibly matching TRBD2 (5 bases). Trimming removed 5 bases from V and 7 bases from J, with 11 bases in between. Germline lookup yields CDR1 SEHNR and CDR2 FQNEAQ (reference sequence). The CDR3 sequence is 12 residues long. The DNA for the CDR3 is TGTGCCAGCAGCCAGAATCTAGCGACCCAGTACTTC. Translated, it gives CASSQNLATQYF.

This clonotype was picked up a small number of times. CDR3 residues: CASSYSLRGSGTDTQYF. CDR3 sequence (DNA): TGTGCCAGCAGTTACTCCCTCAGGGGGTCGGGCACAGATACGCAGTATTTT. V gene TRBV6-5 combines with J gene TRBJ2-3; the match to TRBD1 covers 7 bases. The ends lost 0 bases at V and 1 base at J; junction bases unmatched: 7. The CDR3 contains 17 residues. Germline V gene lookup returns CDR1 MNHEY and CDR2 SVGAGI.

The chain uses TRBV6-1 and TRBJ1-3; D is perhaps TRBD1 (5 bases). Germline V gene sequence: CDR1 MNHNS, CDR2 SASEGT. Trimming removed 6 bases from V and 4 bases from J, with 16 bases in between. The CDR3 has 15 residues. The CDR3 here is CASSPRQSSGNTIYF. CDR3 nucleotides: TGTGCCAGCAGCCCACGACAGTCCTCCGGAAACACCATATATTTT.

V gene TRBV20-1 combines with J gene TRBJ2-1; D is uncertain. The CDR3 loop spans 10 amino acids. V shed 4 bases and J shed 6 bases, with 4 bases lying between them. The germline V gene has CDR1 DFQATT and CDR2 SNEGSKA (reference sequence). This CDR3 reads CSATFNEQFF. CDR3 bases: TGCAGTGCTACATTCAATGAGCAGTTCTTC.

The chain has TRBV27 and TRBJ1-1; 7 positions match TRBD1. The CDR3 loop spans 14 amino acids. Trimming at V came to 6 bases and at J to 4 bases, leaving 8 bases not matched to a gene. Germline V gene lookup returns CDR1 MNHEY and CDR2 SMNVEV (reference sequence). The CDR3 DNA sequence: TGTGCCAGCAGCCGGACAGGAGAGGGCACTGAAGCTTTCTTT. Translating gives CASSRTGEGTEAFF.